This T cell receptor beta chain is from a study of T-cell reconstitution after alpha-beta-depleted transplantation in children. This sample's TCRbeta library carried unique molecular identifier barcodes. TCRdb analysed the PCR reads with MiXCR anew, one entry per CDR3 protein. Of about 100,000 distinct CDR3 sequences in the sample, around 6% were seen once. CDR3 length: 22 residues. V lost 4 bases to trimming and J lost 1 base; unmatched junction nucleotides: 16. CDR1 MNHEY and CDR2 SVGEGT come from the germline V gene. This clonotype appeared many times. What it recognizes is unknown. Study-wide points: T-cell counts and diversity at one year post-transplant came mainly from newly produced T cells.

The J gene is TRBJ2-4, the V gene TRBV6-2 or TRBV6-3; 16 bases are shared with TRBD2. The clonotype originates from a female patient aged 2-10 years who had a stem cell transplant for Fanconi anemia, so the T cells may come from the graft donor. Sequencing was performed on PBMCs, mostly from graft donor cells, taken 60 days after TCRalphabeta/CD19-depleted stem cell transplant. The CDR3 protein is CASSSLLLGTSGRAGAKNIQYF. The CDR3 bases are TGTGCCAGCAGTTCACTCCTCCTCGGGACTAGCGGGAGGGCCGGGGCCAAAAACATTCAGTACTTC.